This TCR beta chain was documented in a study of CD8+ T cells in alopecia areata (dated by TCRdb to 2017 to 2018). A note on the overall study: Treated patients were enrolled in an open-label pilot trial of oral tofacitinib, 5 to 10 mg twice daily, for moderate-to-severe alopecia areata. Tofacitinib was given for 6 to 18 months, followed by 6 months of follow-up off drug to assess delayed response and recurrence. The SALT score, which quantifies the percentage of affected scalp surface area, was used to measure disease severity in treated patients. High-throughput TCRbeta sequencing was used to examine T cell clonal expansion in alopecia areata in both the C3H/HeJ mouse model and human patients. Human TCRbeta sequencing covered scalp tissue and sorted CD4+ and CD8+ peripheral blood T cells from patchy and totalis/universalis alopecia areata patients and healthy controls. Patients on tofacitinib were biopsied at baseline and after 4 and 24 weeks of treatment, and several of the patients also had a later scalp biopsy. Scalp clonality was compared among normal scalp (n=4), patchy alopecia areata scalp (n=8), and alopecia totalis/universalis scalp (n=8). RNA was extracted with the PAXgene miRNA kit for fixed scalp, the miRNeasy kit for PBMCs, and the RNeasy kit for mouse skin. immunoSEQ multiplex PCR using 35 Vbeta forward primers and 13 Jbeta reverse primers was used to amplify TCRbeta CDR3 regions.

Notes on this clone: The antigen it recognizes is unknown. There are no base qualities to consult, and no much larger clone falls within one base.

Overall study outcomes, separate from this receptor: Shared TCR sequences between patients were less evident than in mice, which may be partly attributable to HLA diversity in the patient population. With tofacitinib, both scalp clonality and the number of expanded CD8+ clones among the top 100 scalp clones went down significantly. Compared with normal scalp, lesional scalp had higher clonality and more expanded CD8+ clones, particularly in alopecia totalis/universalis, a pattern that suggests antigenic drive. Many expanded lesional clones were found to persist in scalp and blood during tofacitinib treatment, and relapse after treatment cessation may be partly explained by this persistence. Unlike mouse skin, which is dominated by gammadelta T cells, normal human skin has resident alphabeta T cells that are also sequenced, and this complicates analysis of the scalp TCR repertoire. Because the treated cohort was small and had only one nonresponder, larger studies are needed to examine links between baseline CD8+ expansion and response.

Library prep was done by the immunoSEQ multiplex PCR assay. RNA was extracted from all samples and reverse transcribed into cDNA as template for TCR sequencing. First-strand cDNA was synthesized using SuperScript III with a 2:1 mix of oligo-dT and random hexamers. A synthetic immune receptor repertoire was used to measure amplification bias, and any remaining bias was corrected computationally. The paper's data handling went like this. After raw reads were preprocessed to remove errors, the CDR3 was defined following IMGT conventions as running from the conserved cysteine to phenylalanine. Clonality was calculated as 1 minus Shannon entropy normalized by log2 of the number of productive unique TCRs. CD4 or CD8 identity of scalp clones was inferred by cross-referencing scalp TCRbeta sequences with sorted blood CD4 and CD8 repertoires. This is the immuneACCESS table as TCRdb keeps it, with only in-frame sequences that have V and J called. A part of the clones is gone; compared with another copy, unresolved V genes explain less than half, and the rest is unexplained. V, J and clone size are taken as reported in that table, and D and trimming were inferred from the DNA itself. This sample holds around 300,000 clones; 60% were observed only once. 0.9% to 0.95% of the sample belongs to the ten largest clones.

The treatment or condition label on this specimen signifies: oral pan-JAK inhibitor, 5-10 mg twice daily. From alopecia areata patients, peripheral blood was collected along with lesional scalp punch biopsies. PBMCs were separated by density centrifugation and stained for CD3, CD4 and CD8, after which CD4+ and CD8+ T cells were sorted on a FACSAria. The source was CD4+ T cells sorted from blood, collected around week 54, from a patient treated with tofacitinib. The origin of this receptor is a human donor with alopecia areata.

DNA sequence: TGTGCCAGCAGCTTAGGGGGCGGCCGCTCCTACAATGAGCAGTTCTTC. Protein translation: CASSLGGGRSYNEQFF. Recombination connected TRBV7-9 to TRBJ2-1, with TRBD1 as a weak D call on 5 bases. The germline V gene (reference sequence) specifies SEHNR as CDR1 and FQNEAQ as CDR2. The V end loses 1 base and the J end loses 0 bases, and a stretch of 10 bases separates them. From cysteine to phenylalanine, the CDR3 is 16 amino acids long. CDR3 DNA only is kept here, 48 bases in frame from base 1.